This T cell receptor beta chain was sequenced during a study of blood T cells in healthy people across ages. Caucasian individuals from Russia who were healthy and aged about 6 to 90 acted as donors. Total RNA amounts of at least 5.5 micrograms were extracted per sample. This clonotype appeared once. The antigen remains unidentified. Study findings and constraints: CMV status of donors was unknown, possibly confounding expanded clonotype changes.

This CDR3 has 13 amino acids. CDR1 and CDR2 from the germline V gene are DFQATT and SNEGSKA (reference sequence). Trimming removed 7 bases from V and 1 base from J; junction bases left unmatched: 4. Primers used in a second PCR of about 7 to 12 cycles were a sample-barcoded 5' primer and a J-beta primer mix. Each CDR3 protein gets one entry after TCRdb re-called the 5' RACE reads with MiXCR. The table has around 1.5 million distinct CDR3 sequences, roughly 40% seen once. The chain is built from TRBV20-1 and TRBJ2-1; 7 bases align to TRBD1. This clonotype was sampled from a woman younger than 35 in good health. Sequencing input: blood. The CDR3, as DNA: TGCAGTGTTGAGGGGGCGTCCTACAATGAGCAGTTCTTC. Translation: CSVEGASYNEQFF.